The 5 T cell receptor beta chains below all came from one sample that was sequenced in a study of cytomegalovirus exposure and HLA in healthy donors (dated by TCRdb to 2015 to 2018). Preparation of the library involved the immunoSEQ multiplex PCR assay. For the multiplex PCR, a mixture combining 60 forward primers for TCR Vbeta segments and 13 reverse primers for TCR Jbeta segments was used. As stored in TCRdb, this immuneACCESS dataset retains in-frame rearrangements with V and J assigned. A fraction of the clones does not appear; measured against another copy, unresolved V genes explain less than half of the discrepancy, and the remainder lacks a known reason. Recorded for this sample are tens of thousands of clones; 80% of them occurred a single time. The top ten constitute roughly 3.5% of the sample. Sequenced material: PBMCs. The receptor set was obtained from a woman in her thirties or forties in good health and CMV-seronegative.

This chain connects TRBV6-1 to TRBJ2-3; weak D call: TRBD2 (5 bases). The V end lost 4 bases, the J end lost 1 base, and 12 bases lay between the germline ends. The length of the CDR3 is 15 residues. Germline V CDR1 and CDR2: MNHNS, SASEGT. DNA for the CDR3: TGTGCCAGCAGTGTCCGGGGTCCCGGCACAGATACGCAGTATTTT. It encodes CASSVRGPGTDTQYF.

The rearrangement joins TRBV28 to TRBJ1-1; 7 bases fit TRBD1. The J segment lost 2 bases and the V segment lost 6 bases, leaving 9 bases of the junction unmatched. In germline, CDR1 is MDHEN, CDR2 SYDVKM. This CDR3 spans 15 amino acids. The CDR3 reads CASRPYRGLNTEAFF. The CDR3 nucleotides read TGTGCCAGCAGACCCTACAGGGGATTAAACACTGAAGCTTTCTTT.

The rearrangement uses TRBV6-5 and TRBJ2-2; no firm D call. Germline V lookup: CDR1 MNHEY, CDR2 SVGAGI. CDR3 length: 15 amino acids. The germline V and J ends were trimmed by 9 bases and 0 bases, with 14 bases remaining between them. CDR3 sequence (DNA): TGTGCCAGTTCACCCCGAACTGCGAACACCGGGGAGCTGTTTTTT. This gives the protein CASSPRTANTGELFF.

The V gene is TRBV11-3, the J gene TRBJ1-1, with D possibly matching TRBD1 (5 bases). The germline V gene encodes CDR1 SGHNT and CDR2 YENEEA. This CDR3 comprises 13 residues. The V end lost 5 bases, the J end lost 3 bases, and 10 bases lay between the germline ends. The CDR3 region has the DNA TGTGCCAGCAGCCCGACAGTGGACACTGAAGCTTTCTTT. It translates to CASSPTVDTEAFF.

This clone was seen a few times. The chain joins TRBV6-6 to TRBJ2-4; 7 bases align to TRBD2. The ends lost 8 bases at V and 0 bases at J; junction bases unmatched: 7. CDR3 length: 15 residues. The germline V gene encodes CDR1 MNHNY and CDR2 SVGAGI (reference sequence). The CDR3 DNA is TGTGCCAGCGGGAGCGGGGTCATAGCCAAAAACATTCAGTACTTC. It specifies CASGSGVIAKNIQYF.